The present entry profiles one TCR beta chain with its context. Its specificity is unknown. Researchers amplified the TCR beta CDR3 regions from RNA transcripts. HTBI primers were the set used in a first-round RT-PCR of the TCR CDR3. Using its own MiXCR run on the multiplex PCR reads, TCRdb lists one record per CDR3 protein. The sample lists under 350,000 distinct CDR3 sequences, approximately 13% seen once, with around 32% in the top ten. The source of the sample is a study of T cells in Graves' hyperthyroidism and ophthalmopathy. Germline-derived CDR1 and CDR2 are SQVTM and ANQGSEA. The CDR3 runs 15 residues. The V gene lost 5 bases and the J gene lost 2 bases, with 13 bases spanning the gap. Broader study findings: Onset of ophthalmopathy came a median roughly 6.5 months after the model predicted it.

Exclusion of a patient resulted from uncontrolled infection, other autoimmune disease, pregnancy or lactation. The rearrangement uses TRBV29-1 and TRBJ2-6; a possible D gene is TRBD1 (6 bases). Sequencing used blood. The sequence came from a woman in her 40s with Graves' ophthalmopathy. CDR3 region: CSVKLQGPGANVLTF. The CDR3 nucleotides are TGCAGCGTTAAGCTCCAGGGGCCTGGGGCCAACGTCCTGACTTTC.